This T cell receptor beta chain comes out of a study of cytomegalovirus exposure and HLA in healthy donors. Primers included in the PCR were 60 Vbeta and 13 Jbeta primers. Assay: immunoSEQ multiplex PCR; the TCRdb copy retains only in-frame clones and omits some. The profile covers 85,000 to 100,000 clones, with 70% to 80% appearing a single time and approximately 3.4% taken by the ten largest. Germline trimming cut 4 bases from V and 3 bases from J; bases unmatched to any gene: 6. The CDR3 extends over 14 amino acids. Germline lookup yields CDR1 SGHNT and CDR2 YYREEE (reference sequence). The sample was PBMCs. The J gene is TRBJ2-5, the V gene TRBV5-4, with 7 bases aligning to TRBD1. This receptor was identified in a male donor in good health and CMV-seropositive. The CDR3 loop is CASSTGVGEETQYF. DNA for the CDR3: TGTGCCAGCAGCACAGGGGTTGGGGAAGAGACCCAGTACTTC.